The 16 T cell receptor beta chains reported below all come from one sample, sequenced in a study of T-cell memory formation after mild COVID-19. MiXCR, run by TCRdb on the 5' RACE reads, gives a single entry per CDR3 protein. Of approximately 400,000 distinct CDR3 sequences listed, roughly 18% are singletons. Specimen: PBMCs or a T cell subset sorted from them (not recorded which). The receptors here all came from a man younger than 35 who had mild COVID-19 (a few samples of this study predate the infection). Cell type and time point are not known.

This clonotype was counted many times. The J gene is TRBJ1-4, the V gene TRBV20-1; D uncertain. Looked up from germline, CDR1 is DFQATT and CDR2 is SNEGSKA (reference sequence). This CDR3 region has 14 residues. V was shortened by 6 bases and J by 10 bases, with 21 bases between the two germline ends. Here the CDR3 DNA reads TGCAGTGCGTTGCAGGTTCTTAACAGTGGAAAACTGTTTTTT. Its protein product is CSALQVLNSGKLFF.

This CDR3 is CASSPGRGHQPQHF. Written as DNA, the CDR3 is TGTGCCAGCAGTCCCGGTAGGGGCCATCAGCCCCAGCATTTT. The chain combines TRBV12-3 or TRBV12-4 with TRBJ1-5; weak D call: TRBD1 (5 bases). The CDR3 has 14 amino acids. V was pared by 5 bases and J by 5 bases, with 13 bases between.

The CDR3 bases are TGTGCCAGCAGCTTAGACGGGGGCGGAGGGGATACGCAGTATTTT. Translation gives CASSLDGGGGDTQYF. This chain uses TRBV7-6 with TRBJ2-3; D might be TRBD1 or TRBD2, each matching 6 bases. V dropped 1 base and J dropped 6 bases, with 14 bases sitting between them. This CDR3 has 15 amino acids. Germline V gene data show CDR1 as SGHVS and CDR2 as FNYEAQ.

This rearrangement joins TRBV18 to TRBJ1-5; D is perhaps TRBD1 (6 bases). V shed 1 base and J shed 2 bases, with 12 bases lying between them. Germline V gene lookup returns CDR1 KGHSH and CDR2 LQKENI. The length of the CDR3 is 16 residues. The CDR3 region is CASSPHPQGGNQPQHF. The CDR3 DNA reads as TGTGCCAGCTCACCACACCCACAGGGAGGCAATCAGCCCCAGCATTTT. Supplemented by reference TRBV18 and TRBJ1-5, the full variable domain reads NAGVMQNPRHLVRRRGQEARLRCSPMKGHSHVYWYRQLPEEGLKFMVYLQKENIIDESGMPKERFSAEFPKEGPSILRIQQVVRGDSAAYFCASSPHPQGGNQPQHFGDGTRLSIL.

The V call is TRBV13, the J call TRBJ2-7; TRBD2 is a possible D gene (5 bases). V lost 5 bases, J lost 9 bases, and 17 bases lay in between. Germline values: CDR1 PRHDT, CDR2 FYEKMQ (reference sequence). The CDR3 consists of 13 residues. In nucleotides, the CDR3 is TGTGCCAGCAGCGCCGCCCGGGGTCGGGGGCAGTACTTC. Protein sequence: CASSAARGRGQYF.

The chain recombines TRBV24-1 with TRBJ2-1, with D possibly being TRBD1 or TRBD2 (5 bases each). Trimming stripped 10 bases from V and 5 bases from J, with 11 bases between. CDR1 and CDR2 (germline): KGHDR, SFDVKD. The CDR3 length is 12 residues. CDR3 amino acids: CATGTVHNEQFF. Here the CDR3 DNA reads TGTGCCACTGGGACGGTCCACAATGAGCAGTTCTTC.

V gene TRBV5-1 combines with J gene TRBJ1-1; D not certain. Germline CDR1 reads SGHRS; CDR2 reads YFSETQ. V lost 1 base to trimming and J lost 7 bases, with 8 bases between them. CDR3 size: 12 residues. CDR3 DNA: TGCGCCAGCAGCTTGAACCGGTTTGAAGCTTTCTTT. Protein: CASSLNRFEAFF.

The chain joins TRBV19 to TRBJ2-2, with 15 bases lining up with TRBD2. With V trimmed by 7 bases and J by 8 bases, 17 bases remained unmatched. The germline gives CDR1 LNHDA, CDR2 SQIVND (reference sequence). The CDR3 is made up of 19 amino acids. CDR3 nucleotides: TGTGCCAGTACCCCGGGACTAGCGGGGGGCCGAAGTTTGTTAGGGGAGCTGTTTTTT. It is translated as CASTPGLAGGRSLLGELFF.

The CDR3 is CASSLAQGITGELFF. The CDR3 region has the DNA TGTGCCAGCAGCTTAGCACAGGGTATCACCGGGGAGCTGTTTTTT. The chain links TRBV7-2 to TRBJ2-2, with TRBD1 as a possible D gene (6 bases). CDR3 length: 15 amino acids. The germline CDR1 and CDR2 sequences are SGHTA and FQGNSA. Trimming removed 0 bases from V and 4 bases from J, with 9 bases in between.

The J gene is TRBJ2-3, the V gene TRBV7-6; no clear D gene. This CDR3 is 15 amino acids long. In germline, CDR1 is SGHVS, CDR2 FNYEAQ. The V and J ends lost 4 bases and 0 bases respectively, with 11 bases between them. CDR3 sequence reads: CASSSAQFSTDTQYF. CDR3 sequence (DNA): TGTGCCAGCAGCTCGGCGCAGTTTAGCACAGATACGCAGTATTTT.

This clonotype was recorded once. The CDR3 nucleotides read TGTGCCAGCAGTTACTCGGGCCTGACTAGCTACAATGAGCAGTTCTTC. Its translation: CASSYSGLTSYNEQFF. The chain joins TRBV6-5 to TRBJ2-1, with TRBD2 as a possible D gene (6 bases). Looked up from germline, CDR1 is MNHEY and CDR2 is SVGAGI. The V gene lost 0 bases and the J gene lost 3 bases, with 12 bases spanning the gap. The CDR3 covers 16 residues.

CDR3 sequence: CASTPRMPADTQYF. Here the CDR3 DNA reads TGTGCCAGCACTCCACGGATGCCAGCAGATACGCAGTATTTT. The chain has TRBV28 and TRBJ2-3; no clear D. From germline, CDR1 is MDHEN and CDR2 SYDVKM. This CDR3 has 14 residues. Trimming removed 7 bases at V and 4 bases at J, with 15 bases between.

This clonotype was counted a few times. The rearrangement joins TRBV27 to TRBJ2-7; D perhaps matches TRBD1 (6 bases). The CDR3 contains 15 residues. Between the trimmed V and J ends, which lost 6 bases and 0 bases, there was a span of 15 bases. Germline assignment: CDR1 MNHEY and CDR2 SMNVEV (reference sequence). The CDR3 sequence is CASSVGGEGSYEQYV. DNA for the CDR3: TGTGCCAGCAGCGTAGGGGGAGAGGGCTCCTACGAGCAGTACGTC.

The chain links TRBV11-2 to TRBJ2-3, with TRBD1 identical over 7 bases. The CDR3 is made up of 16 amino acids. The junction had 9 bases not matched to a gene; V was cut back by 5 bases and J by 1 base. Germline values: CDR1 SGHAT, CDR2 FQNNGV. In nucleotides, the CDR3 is TGTGCCAGCAGCCCGACCGGACAGGCCGGCACAGATACGCAGTATTTT. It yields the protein CASSPTGQAGTDTQYF.

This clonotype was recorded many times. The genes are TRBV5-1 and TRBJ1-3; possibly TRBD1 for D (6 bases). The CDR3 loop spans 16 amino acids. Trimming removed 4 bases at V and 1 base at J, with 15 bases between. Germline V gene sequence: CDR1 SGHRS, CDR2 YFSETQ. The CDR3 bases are TGCGCCAGCAGCCCACAGGGTAGGGGTTCTGGAAACACCATATATTTT. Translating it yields CASSPQGRGSGNTIYF.

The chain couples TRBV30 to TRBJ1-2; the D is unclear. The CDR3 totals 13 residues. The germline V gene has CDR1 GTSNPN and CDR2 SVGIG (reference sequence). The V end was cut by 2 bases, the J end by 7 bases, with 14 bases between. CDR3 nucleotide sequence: TGTGCCTGGAGTCCCATCGTGGAGGGTGGCTACACCTTC. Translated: CAWSPIVEGGYTF.